This T cell receptor beta chain was sequenced in a study of T cells in localized non-small cell lung cancer. Broader study findings: Sequencing, confined to only one tumor region, leaves heterogeneity possible. A median approximately 60 of the top 100 tumor clones appeared in adjacent lung. Adjacent uninvolved lung tissue had the highest T cell clonality, exceeding tumor.

The CDR3 is 13 residues long. V was cut by 2 bases and J by 0 bases, with 5 bases left in between. Per germline, CDR1 SGHNT and CDR2 YYREEE (reference sequence). In regard to this clone: The antigen is unknown.

The assay was immunoSEQ multiplex PCR, and TCRdb's table has in-frame clones only and misses some. Here the sample spans 70,000 or so clones, 84% being singletons. The sequence came from a female donor over 55 with stage I lung adenocarcinoma. Sequences were derived from peripheral blood, sampled before any cancer treatment. This chain connects TRBV5-4 to TRBJ2-5; TRBD1 is a possible D gene (5 bases). Here the CDR3 reads CASSLQDQETQYF. CDR3 nucleotide sequence: TGTGCCAGCAGCTTACAGGACCAAGAGACCCAGTACTTC. Complete variable domain (other parts from reference TRBV5-4 and TRBJ2-5): ETGVTQSPTHLIKTRGQQVTLRCSSQSGHNTVSWYQQALGQGPQFIFQYYREEENGRGNFPPRFSGLQFPNYSSELNVNALELDDSALYLCASSLQDQETQYFGPGTRLLVL.